The rows below give T cell receptor beta chains drawn from one sample of a study of monozygotic twins with inflammatory bowel disease. TCRdb reprocessed the 5' RACE reads, keeping one entry per CDR3 protein, no DNA. The listing contains 350,000 to 500,000 distinct CDR3 sequences. Sequencing used blood. Receptors originate from a human donor with ulcerative colitis or Crohn's disease, or a healthy co-twin of an affected twin (not recorded which). Both conserved end residues are part of each CDR3.

j_gene: TRBJ1-2; v_gene: TRBV6-1; CDR3aa: CASSPAAGPKLCYTF
j_gene: TRBJ2-2; v_gene: TRBV27; CDR3aa: CASSSPLQGNTGELFF
j_gene: TRBJ1-1; v_gene: TRBV5-1; CDR3aa: CASSLNRFQEAFF
j_gene: TRBJ1-4; v_gene: TRBV6-1; CDR3aa: CASSVGRKTTNEKLFF
j_gene: TRBJ2-2; v_gene: TRBV3-1; CDR3aa: CASSSGHNTGELFF
j_gene: TRBJ2-1; v_gene: TRBV20-1; CDR3aa: CSAKAGGSSYNEQFF
j_gene: TRBJ2-1; v_gene: TRBV7-2; CDR3aa: CASSLGTRGYSEQFF
j_gene: TRBJ2-5; v_gene: TRBV20-1; CDR3aa: CTAGRAIQETQYF
j_gene: TRBJ1-2; v_gene: TRBV6-5; CDR3aa: CASSYGGQDYGCTF
j_gene: TRBJ2-5; v_gene: TRBV4-2; CDR3aa: CASSFGTSGNEETQYF
j_gene: TRBJ2-1; v_gene: TRBV20-1; CDR3aa: CSARYAYNEQFF
j_gene: TRBJ2-5; v_gene: TRBV7-6; CDR3aa: CASSLGTGASVETQYF
j_gene: TRBJ2-1; v_gene: TRBV7-8; CDR3aa: CASSTFLDEQFF
j_gene: TRBJ1-2; v_gene: TRBV18; CDR3aa: CASSPRAGKDYGYTF
j_gene: TRBJ1-2; v_gene: TRBV20-1; CDR3aa: CSARDWSTGGNYGYTF
j_gene: TRBJ2-1; v_gene: TRBV27; CDR3aa: CASSEIRGSYNEQFF
j_gene: TRBJ2-1; v_gene: TRBV5-1; CDR3aa: CASSPPLHGEQFF
j_gene: TRBJ2-6; v_gene: TRBV29-1; CDR3aa: CSVYGGANVLTF
j_gene: TRBJ2-5; v_gene: TRBV5-1; CDR3aa: CASSLGGPTGQETQYF
j_gene: TRBJ1-2; v_gene: TRBV5-1; CDR3aa: CASSSDGGQGFIYGYTF
j_gene: TRBJ1-5; v_gene: TRBV10-3; CDR3aa: CAISGGTGHNQPQHF
j_gene: TRBJ2-7; v_gene: TRBV3-1; CDR3aa: CASSARLAGDYDQYF
j_gene: TRBJ2-6; v_gene: TRBV11-2; CDR3aa: CASSLDLGGAGANVLTF
j_gene: TRBJ1-4; v_gene: TRBV4-1; CDR3aa: CASSQDLGRAGEKLFF
j_gene: TRBJ2-1; v_gene: TRBV5-1; CDR3aa: CASSSLQAGGGNEQFF